This T cell receptor (beta chain) was captured by sequencing in a study of cytotoxic CD8 clonotypes in ibrutinib-treated CLL. In the study overall: Among the patients, ten to eleven presented as relapsed/refractory and 15 as treatment-naive; about 17 showed unmutated IGHV. Investigators collected response samples after a median 12 months of treatment, range 6 to 36.

Germline V gene sequence: CDR1 SGHTA, CDR2 FQGTGA. This CDR3 has 15 amino acids. Trimming pared 2 bases from V and 2 bases from J, leaving 9 bases between. Assay used: immunoSEQ multiplex PCR; TCRdb lists only in-frame clones, some missing. The repertoire holds 100,000 to 150,000 clones, with 70% to 90% as singletons. The input for sequencing was PBMCs, taken after 24 months of ibrutinib treatment. The sequence was collected from a human donor with chronic lymphocytic leukemia. This chain uses TRBV7-3 with TRBJ2-2, with a weak D call TRBD2 (6 bases). This CDR3 is CASSLDGGNTGELFF. CDR3 in DNA: TGTGCCAGCAGCTTAGACGGGGGAAACACCGGGGAGCTGTTTTTT.